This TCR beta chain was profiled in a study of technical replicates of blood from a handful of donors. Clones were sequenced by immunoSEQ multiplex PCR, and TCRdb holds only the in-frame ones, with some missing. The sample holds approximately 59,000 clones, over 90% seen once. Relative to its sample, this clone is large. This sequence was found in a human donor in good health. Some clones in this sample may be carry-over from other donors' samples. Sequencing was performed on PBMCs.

The CDR3, as DNA: TGTGCCAGCAGTCCGAAAACAGGGGGACGCGCCCGGGAGCTGTTTTTT. This gives the protein CASSPKTGGRARELFF. V is TRBV27 and J is TRBJ2-2; 8 bases line up with TRBD1. CDR1 MNHEY and CDR2 SMNVEV come from the germline V gene (reference sequence). The CDR3 has 16 amino acids. V dropped 5 bases and J dropped 9; count of bases not matched to a gene: 14.